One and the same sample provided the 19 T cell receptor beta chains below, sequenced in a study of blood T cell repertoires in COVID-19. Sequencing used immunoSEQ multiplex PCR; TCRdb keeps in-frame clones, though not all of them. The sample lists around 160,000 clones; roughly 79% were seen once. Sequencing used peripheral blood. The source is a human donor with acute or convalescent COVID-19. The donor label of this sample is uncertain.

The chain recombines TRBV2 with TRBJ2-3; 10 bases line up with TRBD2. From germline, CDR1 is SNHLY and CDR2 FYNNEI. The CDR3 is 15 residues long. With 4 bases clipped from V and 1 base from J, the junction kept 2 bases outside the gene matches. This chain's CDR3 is CASSVTSGGTDTQYF. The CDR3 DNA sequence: TGTGCCAGCAGTGTCACTAGCGGGGGCACAGATACGCAGTATTTT. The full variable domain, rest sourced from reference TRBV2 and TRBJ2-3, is EPEVTQTPSHQVTQMGQEVILRCVPISNHLYFYWYRQILGQKVEFLVSFYNNEISEKSEIFDDQFSVERPDGSNFTLKIRSTKLEDSAMYFCASSVTSGGTDTQYFGPGTRLTVL.

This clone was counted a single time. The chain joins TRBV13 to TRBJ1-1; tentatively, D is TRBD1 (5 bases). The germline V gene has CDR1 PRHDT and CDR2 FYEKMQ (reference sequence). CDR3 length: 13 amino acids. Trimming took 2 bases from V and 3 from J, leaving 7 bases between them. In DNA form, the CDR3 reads TGTGCCAGCAGCTTACAGGGTTACACTGAAGCTTTCTTT. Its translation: CASSLQGYTEAFF.

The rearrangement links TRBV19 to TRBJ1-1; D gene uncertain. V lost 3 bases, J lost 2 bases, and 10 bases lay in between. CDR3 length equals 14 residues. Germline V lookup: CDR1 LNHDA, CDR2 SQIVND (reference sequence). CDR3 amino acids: CASSISPRNTEAFF. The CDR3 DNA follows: TGTGCCAGTAGTATTTCTCCCAGAAACACTGAAGCTTTCTTT.

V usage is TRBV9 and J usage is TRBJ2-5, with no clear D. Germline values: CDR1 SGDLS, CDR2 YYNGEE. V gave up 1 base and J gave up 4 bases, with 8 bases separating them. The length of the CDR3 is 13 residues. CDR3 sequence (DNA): TGTGCCAGCAGCGTAACCACCGGAGAGACCCAGTACTTC. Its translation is CASSVTTGETQYF.

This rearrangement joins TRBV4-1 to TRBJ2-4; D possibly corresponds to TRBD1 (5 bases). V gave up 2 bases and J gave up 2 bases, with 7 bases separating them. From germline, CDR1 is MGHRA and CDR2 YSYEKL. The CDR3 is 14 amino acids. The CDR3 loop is CASSQQGSKNIQYF. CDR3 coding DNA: TGCGCCAGCAGCCAACAGGGTTCCAAAAACATTCAGTACTTC.

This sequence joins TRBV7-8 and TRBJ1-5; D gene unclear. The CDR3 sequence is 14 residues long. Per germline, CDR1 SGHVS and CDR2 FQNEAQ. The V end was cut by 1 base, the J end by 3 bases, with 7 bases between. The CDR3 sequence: CASSLDTINQPQHF. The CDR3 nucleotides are TGTGCCAGCAGCTTAGACACCATCAATCAGCCCCAGCATTTT.

CDR3 loop: CASSYSRTVSGNTIYF. In nucleotides, the CDR3 is TGTGCCAGCAGTTACTCGAGGACAGTCTCTGGAAACACCATATATTTT. The rearrangement joins TRBV6-5 to TRBJ1-3, with a weak D call TRBD1 (6 bases). In germline, CDR1 is MNHEY, CDR2 SVGAGI. The CDR3 length is 16 residues. The V gene lost 0 bases and the J gene lost 0 bases, with 9 bases spanning the gap.

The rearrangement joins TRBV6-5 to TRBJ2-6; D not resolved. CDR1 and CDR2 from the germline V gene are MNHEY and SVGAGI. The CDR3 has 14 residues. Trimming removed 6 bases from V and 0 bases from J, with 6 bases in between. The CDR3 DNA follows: TGTGCCAGCAGACAGAACTCTGGGGCCAACGTCCTGACTTTC. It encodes CASRQNSGANVLTF.

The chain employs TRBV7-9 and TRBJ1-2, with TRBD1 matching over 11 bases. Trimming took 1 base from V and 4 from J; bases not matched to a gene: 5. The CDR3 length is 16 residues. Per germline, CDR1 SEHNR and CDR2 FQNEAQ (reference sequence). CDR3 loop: CASSLVGQGAIYGYTF. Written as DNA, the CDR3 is TGTGCCAGCAGCTTAGTCGGACAGGGGGCAATCTATGGCTACACCTTC.

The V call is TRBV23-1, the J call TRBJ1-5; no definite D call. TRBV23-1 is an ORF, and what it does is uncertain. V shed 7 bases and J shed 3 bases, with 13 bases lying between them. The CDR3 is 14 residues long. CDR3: CASTFKENNQPQHF. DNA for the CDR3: TGCGCCAGCACCTTCAAGGAGAACAATCAGCCCCAGCATTTT.

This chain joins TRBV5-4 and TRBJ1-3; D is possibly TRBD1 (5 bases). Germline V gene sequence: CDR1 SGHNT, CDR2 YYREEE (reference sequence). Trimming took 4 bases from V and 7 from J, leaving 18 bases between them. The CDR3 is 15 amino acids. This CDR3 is CASSRTGTGGNTIYF. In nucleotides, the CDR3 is TGTGCCAGCAGCCGAACCGGGACCGGAGGGAACACCATATATTTT.

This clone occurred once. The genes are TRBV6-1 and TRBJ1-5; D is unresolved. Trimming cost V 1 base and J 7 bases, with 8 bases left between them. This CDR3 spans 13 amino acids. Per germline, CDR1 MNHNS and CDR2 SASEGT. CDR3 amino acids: CASSEDGEQPQHF. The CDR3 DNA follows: TGTGCCAGCAGTGAAGACGGGGAACAGCCCCAGCATTTT.

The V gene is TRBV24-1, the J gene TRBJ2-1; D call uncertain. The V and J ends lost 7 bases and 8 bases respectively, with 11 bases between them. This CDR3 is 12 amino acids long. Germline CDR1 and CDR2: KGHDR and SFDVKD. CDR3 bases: TGTGCCACCAGCGCCTTCGGAGATGAGCAGTTCTTC. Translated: CATSAFGDEQFF.

For the CDR3, the DNA is TGTGCCAGCAGCCAAGATAGATATAGCAATCAGCCCCAGCATTTT. The encoded protein is CASSQDRYSNQPQHF. The J gene is TRBJ1-5, the V gene TRBV4-2; D is unclear. Germline V gives CDR1 LGHNA, CDR2 YNFKEQ. The CDR3 runs 15 residues. Trimming shortened V by 0 bases and J by 0 bases, and 6 bases separated the two germline ends.

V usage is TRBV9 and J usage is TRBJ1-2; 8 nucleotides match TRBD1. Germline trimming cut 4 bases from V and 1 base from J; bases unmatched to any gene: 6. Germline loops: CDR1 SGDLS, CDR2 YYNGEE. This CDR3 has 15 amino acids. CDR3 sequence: CASSPWDRFNYGYTF. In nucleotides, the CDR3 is TGTGCCAGCAGCCCTTGGGACAGGTTTAACTATGGCTACACCTTC.

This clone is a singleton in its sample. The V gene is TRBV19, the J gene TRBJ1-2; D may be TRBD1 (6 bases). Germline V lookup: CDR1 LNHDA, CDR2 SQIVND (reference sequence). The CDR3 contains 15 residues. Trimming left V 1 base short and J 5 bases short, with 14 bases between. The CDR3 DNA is TGTGCCAGTAGTATAGGCTCGGACAGACCTTATGGCTACACCTTC. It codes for CASSIGSDRPYGYTF.

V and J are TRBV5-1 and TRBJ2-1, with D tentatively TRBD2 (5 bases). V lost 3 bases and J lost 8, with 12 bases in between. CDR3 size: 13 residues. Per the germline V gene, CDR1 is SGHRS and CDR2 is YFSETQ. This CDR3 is CASSSLEEHEQFF. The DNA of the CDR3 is TGCGCCAGCAGCTCTCTGGAGGAGCATGAGCAGTTCTTC.

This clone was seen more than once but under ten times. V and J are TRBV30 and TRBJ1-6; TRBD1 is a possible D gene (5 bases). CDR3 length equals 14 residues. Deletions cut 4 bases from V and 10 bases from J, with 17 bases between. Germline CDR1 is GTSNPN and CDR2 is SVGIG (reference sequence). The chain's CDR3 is CAWNPGHQLSPLHF. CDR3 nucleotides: TGTGCCTGGAACCCCGGACATCAGCTGTCACCCCTCCACTTT.

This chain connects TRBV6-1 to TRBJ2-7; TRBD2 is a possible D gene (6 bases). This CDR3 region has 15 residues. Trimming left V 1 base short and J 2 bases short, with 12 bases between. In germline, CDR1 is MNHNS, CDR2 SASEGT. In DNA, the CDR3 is TGTGCCAGCAGTGAAGTGGTAGCGGAACCCTACGAGCAGTACTTC. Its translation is CASSEVVAEPYEQYF.